This T cell receptor beta chain derives from a study of blood T cell repertoires in COVID-19. Study-level background: Italy, Spain and the United States were the sources of the convalescent and acute COVID-19 samples.

The CDR3 sequence is 13 residues long. CDR1 and CDR2 (germline): SGHTA, FQGNSA. The germline V and J ends were trimmed by 1 base and 6 bases, with 9 bases remaining between them. Original data processing: Estimates of nucleated cell counts were drawn from the amplification of reference gene primers. Repertoires were generated with immunoSEQ multiplex PCR, while TCRdb's copy carries only in-frame clones and drops some. V, J and clone size were drawn from that table, and D and trimming were deduced from the DNA. The repertoire has 250,000 to 300,000 clones, about 85% of them found once; the top ten carry 2.2%.

This chain links TRBV7-2 with TRBJ1-1; D call uncertain. The sequence derives from a woman aged 50 to 60 who had recovered from COVID-19. The sample comprised peripheral blood. The CDR3 DNA sequence: TGTGCCAGCAGCTTAGGTAGTCTTTCTGAAGCTTTCTTT. Residues: CASSLGSLSEAFF.